These T cell receptor beta chains were read from a single sample in a study of shared clonotypes between healthy human individuals. TCRdb's table, derived via immunoSEQ multiplex PCR, lists solely in-frame clones and lacks some. The sample consists of hundreds of thousands of clones, 95% to 96% of them appearing once. The sample taken for sequencing was naive CD8+ T cells sorted from blood. These receptors were obtained from a woman in her 30s in good health. Each CDR3 is given without its conserved first and last residue. Each record gives: V gene, J gene, CDR3 protein.

v_gene: TRBV6-1
j_gene: TRBJ2-7
CDR3aa: ASRDRLANTYEQY

v_gene: TRBV9
j_gene: TRBJ2-1
CDR3aa: ASSGNEQF

v_gene: TRBV27
j_gene: TRBJ2-7
CDR3aa: ASSLGTSGRSYEQY

v_gene: TRBV27
j_gene: TRBJ1-1
CDR3aa: ASSPTSSNLAMNTEAF

v_gene: TRBV28
j_gene: TRBJ2-3
CDR3aa: ASNKAGGVIQY

v_gene: TRBV2
j_gene: TRBJ1-6
CDR3aa: ASGAFSSYNSPLH

v_gene: TRBV7-9
j_gene: TRBJ1-1
CDR3aa: ASSLYSSTEAF

v_gene: TRBV27
j_gene: TRBJ2-3
CDR3aa: ASGFTDTQY

v_gene: TRBV27
j_gene: .
CDR3aa: ASSLSPGVGIYEQY

v_gene: TRBV7-9
j_gene: TRBJ2-5
CDR3aa: ASSKLGGQETQY

v_gene: TRBV28
j_gene: TRBJ2-3
CDR3aa: ASSRDFSTDTQY

v_gene: TRBV27
j_gene: TRBJ2-7
CDR3aa: ASSSTVKREDEQY

v_gene: TRBV28
j_gene: TRBJ2-1
CDR3aa: ASTPSRSGSYNEQF

v_gene: TRBV4-1
j_gene: TRBJ1-3
CDR3aa: ASSQDTHSGNTIY

v_gene: TRBV19
j_gene: TRBJ2-1
CDR3aa: ASSIRDRYNEQF

v_gene: TRBV29-1
j_gene: TRBJ2-1
CDR3aa: SVNAGQGNNEQF

v_gene: TRBV2
j_gene: TRBJ2-7
CDR3aa: ASIRPTGGGLYEQY

v_gene: TRBV15
j_gene: TRBJ1-1
CDR3aa: ATSRTGKTTEAF

v_gene: TRBV19
j_gene: TRBJ2-1
CDR3aa: ASSIGRTSGNEQF

v_gene: TRBV6-1
j_gene: TRBJ2-7
CDR3aa: ASWDREGEQY

v_gene: TRBV21-1
j_gene: TRBJ1-2
CDR3aa: ASSKGRVVGQANYGYT

v_gene: TRBV5-6
j_gene: TRBJ2-3
CDR3aa: ASSWGPSTDTQY

v_gene: TRBV25-1
j_gene: TRBJ2-5
CDR3aa: ASSEYQPVETQY

v_gene: TRBV7-7
j_gene: TRBJ2-2
CDR3aa: ASGNSGELF

v_gene: TRBV7-9
j_gene: TRBJ2-3
CDR3aa: ASSLDTQY

v_gene: TRBV4-1
j_gene: TRBJ2-7
CDR3aa: ASSQRGGGAIYEQY

v_gene: TRBV6-6
j_gene: TRBJ2-7
CDR3aa: ASSFEQGIHEQY

v_gene: TRBV7-9
j_gene: TRBJ2-7
CDR3aa: ASRPTASYEQY

v_gene: TRBV5-1
j_gene: TRBJ2-5
CDR3aa: ASSIAGGGLETQY

v_gene: TRBV2
j_gene: TRBJ2-7
CDR3aa: ASMSYEQY

v_gene: TRBV28
j_gene: TRBJ1-5
CDR3aa: ASSFHDLGQPQH

v_gene: TRBV10-2
j_gene: TRBJ1-2
CDR3aa: ASSDSGLANYGYT

v_gene: TRBV6-5
j_gene: TRBJ2-1
CDR3aa: ASSSDPNSYNEQF

v_gene: TRBV28
j_gene: TRBJ2-7
CDR3aa: ASSFENEQY

v_gene: TRBV28
j_gene: TRBJ2-3
CDR3aa: ASSLFGGSTDTQY